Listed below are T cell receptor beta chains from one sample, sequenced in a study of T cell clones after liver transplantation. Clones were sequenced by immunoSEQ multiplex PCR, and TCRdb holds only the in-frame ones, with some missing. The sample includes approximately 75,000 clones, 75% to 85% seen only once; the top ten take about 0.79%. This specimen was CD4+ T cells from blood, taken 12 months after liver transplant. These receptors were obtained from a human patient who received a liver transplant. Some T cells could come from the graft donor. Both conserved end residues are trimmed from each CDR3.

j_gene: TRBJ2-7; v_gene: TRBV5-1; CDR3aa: ASTRGSTDEQY
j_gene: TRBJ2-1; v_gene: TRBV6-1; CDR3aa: ASLRSNEQF
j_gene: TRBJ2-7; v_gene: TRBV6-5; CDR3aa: ASRSPSGLGEQY
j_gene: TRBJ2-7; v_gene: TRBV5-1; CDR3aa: ASSLAPDRAEQY
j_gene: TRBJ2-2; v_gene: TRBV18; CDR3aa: ASSPPGQLNTGELF
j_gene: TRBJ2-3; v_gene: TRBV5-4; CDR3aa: ASSRTGDRTDTQY
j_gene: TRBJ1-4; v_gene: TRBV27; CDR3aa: ASSRPGAPNEKLF
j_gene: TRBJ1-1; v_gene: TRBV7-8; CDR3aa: ASTSYEWPTEAF
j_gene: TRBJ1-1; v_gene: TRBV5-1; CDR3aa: ASSFSPDRLNTEAF
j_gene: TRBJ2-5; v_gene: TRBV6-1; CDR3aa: ASSLTGLGTQY
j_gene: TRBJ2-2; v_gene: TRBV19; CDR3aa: ASSIVGGRPTGELF
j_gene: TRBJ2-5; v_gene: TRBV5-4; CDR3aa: ASSSRQVGETQY
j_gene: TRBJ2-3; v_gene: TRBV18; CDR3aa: ASSPPGLAGTDTQY
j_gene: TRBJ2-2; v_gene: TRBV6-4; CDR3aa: ASRPNPAGTGELF
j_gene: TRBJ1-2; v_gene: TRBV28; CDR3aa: ASSWADYGYT
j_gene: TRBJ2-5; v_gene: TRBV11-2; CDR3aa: ASSLGLVETQY
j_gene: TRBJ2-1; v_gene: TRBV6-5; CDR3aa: ASSYSPDNEQF
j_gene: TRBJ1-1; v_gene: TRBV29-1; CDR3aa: SVVEAGMAF
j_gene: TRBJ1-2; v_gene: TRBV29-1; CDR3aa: SVVQEYGYT